This T cell receptor (beta chain) was sequenced in a study of OX40 agonist ivuxolimab in advanced cancers. Turning to the study itself: The study gave patients intravenous ivuxolimab at 0.01 to 10 mg/kg every 2 weeks. Study-level points and caveats: Some nonresponders likewise displayed low normalized T-cell clonal expansion. Researchers did not determine the expanded peripheral T cells' antigen specificity.

The CDR3 is made up of 15 amino acids. CDR1 is MDHEN, CDR2 SYDVKM, per germline. V lost 6 bases, J lost 9 bases, and 7 bases stayed unmatched. Libraries were prepared by immunoSEQ multiplex PCR; TCRdb keeps only in-frame clonotypes and omits some of them. This table holds approximately 90,000 clones, about 89% found once. This clone was recorded only once. What it binds is not known. The specimen comprised CD4+ or CD8+ T cells sorted from blood, sampled in a trial of the OX40 agonist ivuxolimab. The chain joins TRBV28 to TRBJ1-6, with 11 bases fitting TRBD1. The origin of this receptor is an adult with an advanced solid tumor such as melanoma, head and neck, liver or kidney cancer. The CDR3 nucleotides are TGTGCCAGCAGGGAGGCCGGGACAGGGGGTTCACCCCTCCACTTT. Its translation is CASREAGTGGSPLHF. The variable domain in full, completed from reference TRBV28 and TRBJ1-6, reads DVKVTQSSRYLVKRTGEKVFLECVQDMDHENMFWYRQDPGLGLRLIYFSYDVKMKEKGDIPEGYSVSREKKERFSLILESASTNQTSMYLCASREAGTGGSPLHFGNGTRLTVT.